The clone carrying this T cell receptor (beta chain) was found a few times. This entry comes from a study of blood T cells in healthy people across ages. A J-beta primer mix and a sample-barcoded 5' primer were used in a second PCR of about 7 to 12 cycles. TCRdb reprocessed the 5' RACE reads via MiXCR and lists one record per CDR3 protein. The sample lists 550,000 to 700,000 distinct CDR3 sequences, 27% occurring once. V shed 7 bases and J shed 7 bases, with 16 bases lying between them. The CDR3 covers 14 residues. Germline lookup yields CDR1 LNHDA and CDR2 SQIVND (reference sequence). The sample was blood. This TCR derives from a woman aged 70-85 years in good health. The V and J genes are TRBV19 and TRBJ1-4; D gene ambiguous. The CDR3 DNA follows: TGTGCCAGTACCAGAGGTTGGGTGGGTGAAAAACTGTTTTTT. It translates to CASTRGWVGEKLFF.